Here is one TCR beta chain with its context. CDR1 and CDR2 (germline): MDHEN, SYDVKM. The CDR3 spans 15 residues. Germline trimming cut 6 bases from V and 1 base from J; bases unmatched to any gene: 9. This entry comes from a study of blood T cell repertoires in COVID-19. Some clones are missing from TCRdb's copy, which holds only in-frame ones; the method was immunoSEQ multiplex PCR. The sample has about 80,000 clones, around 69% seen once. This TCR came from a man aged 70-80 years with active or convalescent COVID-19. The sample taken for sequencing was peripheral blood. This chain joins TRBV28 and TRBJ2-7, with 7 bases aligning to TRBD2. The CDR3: CASRPTGGGSYEQYF. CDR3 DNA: TGTGCCAGCAGGCCCACGGGGGGTGGATCCTACGAGCAGTACTTC.